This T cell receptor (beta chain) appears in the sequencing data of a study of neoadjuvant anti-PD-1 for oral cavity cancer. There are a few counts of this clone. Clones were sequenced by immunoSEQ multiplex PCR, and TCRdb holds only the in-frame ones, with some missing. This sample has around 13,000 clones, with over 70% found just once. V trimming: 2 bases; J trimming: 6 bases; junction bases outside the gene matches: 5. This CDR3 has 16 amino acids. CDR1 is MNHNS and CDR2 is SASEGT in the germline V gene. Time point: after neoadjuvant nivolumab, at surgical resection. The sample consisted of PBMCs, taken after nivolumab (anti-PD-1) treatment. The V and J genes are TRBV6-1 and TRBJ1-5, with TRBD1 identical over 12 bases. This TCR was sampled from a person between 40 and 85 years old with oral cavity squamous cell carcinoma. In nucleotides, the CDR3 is TGTGCCAGCAGTGAATCCGGGACAGGGGGCGGTCAGCCCCAGCATTTT. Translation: CASSESGTGGGQPQHF.